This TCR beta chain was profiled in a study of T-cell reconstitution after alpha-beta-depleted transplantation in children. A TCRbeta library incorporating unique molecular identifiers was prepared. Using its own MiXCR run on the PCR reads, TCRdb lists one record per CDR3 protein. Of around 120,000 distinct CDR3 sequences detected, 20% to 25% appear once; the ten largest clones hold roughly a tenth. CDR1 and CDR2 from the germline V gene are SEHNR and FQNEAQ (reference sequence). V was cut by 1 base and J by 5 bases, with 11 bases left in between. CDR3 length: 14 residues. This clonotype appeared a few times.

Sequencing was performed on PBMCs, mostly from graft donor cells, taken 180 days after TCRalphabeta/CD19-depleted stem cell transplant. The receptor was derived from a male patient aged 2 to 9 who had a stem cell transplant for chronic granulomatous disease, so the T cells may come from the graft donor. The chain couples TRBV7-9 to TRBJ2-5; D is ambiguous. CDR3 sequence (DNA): TGTGCCAGCAGCTTAGTGGCTGGGATCGAGACCCAGTACTTC. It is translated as CASSLVAGIETQYF.